The rows below give T cell receptor beta chains drawn from one sample of a study of T-cell reconstitution after alpha-beta-depleted transplantation in children. TCRdb reanalysed the PCR reads using MiXCR and keeps one entry per CDR3 protein. This sample has more than 200,000 distinct CDR3 sequences, with approximately 8.4% found just once. The sequences come from PBMCs, mostly from graft donor cells, collected 360 days after TCRalphabeta/CD19-depleted stem cell transplant. These receptors came from a male patient under 10 years old who had a stem cell transplant for acute myeloid leukemia, so the T cells may come from the graft donor. Both conserved end residues are trimmed from each CDR3.

>TRBV4-3|TRBJ2-1|10
ASSHGGGGQF
>TRBV5-6|TRBJ2-3|13
ASSLYGTSLYTQY
>TRBV4-2|TRBJ1-1|14
ASSQDRTGGKTEAF
>TRBV5-1|TRBJ2-4|12
ASSLYQRENIQY
>TRBV12-5|TRBJ2-1|11
ASVEGHHNEQF
>TRBV10-3|TRBJ2-2|11
AIGTGRSGELF
>TRBV25-1|TRBJ1-3|14
ASSEGRAVSGNTIY
>TRBV11-2|TRBJ2-1|15
ASSFLQAASGAAEQF
>TRBV29-1|TRBJ2-1|9
SVEKGNEQF
>TRBV14|TRBJ2-3|11
ARSGVPTDTQY
>TRBV20-1|TRBJ2-5|11
SARAPVQETQY
>TRBV5-1|TRBJ2-3|13
ASSKGQGATDTQY
>TRBV12-3/TRBV12-4|TRBJ2-1|13
ASSLGTAWGNEQF
>TRBV12-5|TRBJ2-7|14
ASGFDRGSATYEQY
>TRBV19|TRBJ2-4|12
ASSLPRQGGIQY
>TRBV5-1|TRBJ2-1|15
ASSLEGTSGRASEQF
>TRBV10-2|TRBJ1-3|14
ASSEGWGDSGNTIY
>TRBV20-1|TRBJ2-1|13
SATGGGGSYNEQF
>TRBV7-6|TRBJ2-3|16
ASSLRPGLAGLTDTQY
>TRBV5-1|TRBJ2-5|12
ASSSGRGIETQY
>TRBV29-1|TRBJ2-7|11
SVDGVGGYEQY
>TRBV20-1|TRBJ2-7|11
SALEWTDYEQY